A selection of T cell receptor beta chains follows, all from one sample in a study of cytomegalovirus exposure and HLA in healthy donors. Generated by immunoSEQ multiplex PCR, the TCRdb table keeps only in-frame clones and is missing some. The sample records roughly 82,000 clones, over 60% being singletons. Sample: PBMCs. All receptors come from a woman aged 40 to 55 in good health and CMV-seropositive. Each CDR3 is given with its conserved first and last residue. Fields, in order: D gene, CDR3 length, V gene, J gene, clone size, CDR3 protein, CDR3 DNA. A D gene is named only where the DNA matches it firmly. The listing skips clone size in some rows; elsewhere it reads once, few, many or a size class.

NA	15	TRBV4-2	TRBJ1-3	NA	CASSQEGGSGNTIYF	TGTGCCAGCAGCCAAGAGGGGGGGTCGGGAAACACCATATATTTT
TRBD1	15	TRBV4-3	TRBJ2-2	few	CASSHGTGLSGELFF	TGCGCCAGCAGCCACGGGACAGGGTTGTCCGGGGAGCTGTTTTTT
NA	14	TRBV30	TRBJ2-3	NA	CAWSITGGTDTQYF	TGTGCCTGGAGTATCACGGGAGGCACAGATACGCAGTATTTT
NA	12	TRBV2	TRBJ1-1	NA	CATHRENTEAFF	TGTGCCACCCACAGGGAGAACACTGAAGCTTTCTTT
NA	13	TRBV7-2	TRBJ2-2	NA	CASSPRVTGELFF	TGTGCCAGCAGCCCCCGGGTGACCGGGGAGCTGTTTTTT
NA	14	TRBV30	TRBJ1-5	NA	CAWSVLQGEQPQHF	TGTGCCTGGAGTGTACTCCAGGGTGAGCAGCCCCAGCATTTT
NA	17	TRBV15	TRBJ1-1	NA	CATSRVRTLGANTEAFF	TGTGCCACCAGCAGAGTAAGAACCCTAGGGGCGAACACTGAAGCTTTCTTT
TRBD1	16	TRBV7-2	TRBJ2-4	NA	CASSPGTGATKNIQYF	TGTGCCAGCAGCCCCGGGACAGGGGCGACCAAAAACATTCAGTACTTC
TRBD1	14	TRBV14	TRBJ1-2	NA	CASSGGTGGYGYTF	TGTGCCAGCAGCGGGGGGACAGGCGGTTATGGCTACACCTTC
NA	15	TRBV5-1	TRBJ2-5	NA	CASSPLPGYGETQYF	TGCGCCAGCAGCCCCCTCCCGGGGTACGGAGAGACCCAGTACTTC
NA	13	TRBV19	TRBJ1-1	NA	CASSPWGPAEAFF	TGTGCCAGTAGCCCATGGGGGCCGGCTGAAGCTTTCTTT
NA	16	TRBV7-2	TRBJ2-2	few	CASSLQAGLLNGELFF	TGTGCCAGCAGCTTACAGGCGGGACTCCTTAACGGGGAGCTGTTTTTT
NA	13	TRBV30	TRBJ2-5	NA	CAWSVRVRETQYF	TGTGCCTGGAGTGTCAGGGTTCGAGAGACCCAGTACTTC
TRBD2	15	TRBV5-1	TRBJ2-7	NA	CASSPAAGVVYEQYF	TGCGCCAGCAGCCCGGCAGCGGGAGTTGTCTACGAGCAGTACTTC
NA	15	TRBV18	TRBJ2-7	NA	CASSPLPQVGYEQYF	TGTGCCAGCTCACCTCTCCCCCAGGTCGGCTACGAGCAGTACTTC
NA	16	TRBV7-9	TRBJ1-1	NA	CASSLIHLIMNTEAFF	TGTGCCAGCAGCTTAATACATCTCATAATGAACACTGAAGCTTTCTTT
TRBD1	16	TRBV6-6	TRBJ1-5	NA	CASSRPGQGINQPQHF	TGTGCCAGCAGCCGGCCGGGACAGGGCATTAATCAGCCCCAGCATTTT
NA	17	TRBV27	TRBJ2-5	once	CASSLYSAINYQETQYF	TGTGCCAGCAGTTTATATTCTGCGATCAACTACCAAGAGACCCAGTACTTC
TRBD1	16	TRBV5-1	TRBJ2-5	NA	CASSQTGSVPRETQYF	TGCGCCAGCAGCCAGACAGGGTCGGTCCCCAGAGAGACCCAGTACTTC
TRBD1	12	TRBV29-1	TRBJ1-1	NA	CSVNRGPTEAFF	TGCAGCGTTAACAGGGGGCCCACTGAAGCTTTCTTT
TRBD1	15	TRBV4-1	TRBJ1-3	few	CASSHPGQRSNTIYF	TGCGCCAGCAGCCACCCGGGACAGCGCAGCAACACCATATATTTT